This T cell receptor beta chain was sequenced in a study of vaccination effects on CD4 cells after COVID-19. This clone showed up just a few times. Its antigen remains unknown. General study points: Marked contraction was observed in infection-induced and vaccine-induced clones late after vaccination. Early timepoints after infection were absent, and convalescent patients were few in the study.

Under the ViraFEST assay, PBMC were stimulated with viral peptide pools so that antigen-specific CD4+ T cells expanded. Sequencing was performed afterwards. The culture ran for around ten days before CD4+ T cells were isolated. As their vaccination, participants received two doses of either BNT162b2 or mRNA-1273. In culture with around 9.1 IU/ml IL-2 and roughly 10 ug/ml peptides, PBMC were grown at around 1.8 million per well. The CDR3 runs 15 residues. Germline loops: CDR1 LGHDT, CDR2 YNNKEL (reference sequence). V lost 1 base to trimming and J lost 1 base; unmatched junction nucleotides: 2. Using immunoSEQ multiplex PCR, the repertoire was profiled, and TCRdb retains in-frame clones only, with some absent. The table includes 50,000 to 65,000 clones, approximately 73% detected once.

This clonotype was sampled from a human donor who received a COVID-19 vaccine. The chain is built from TRBV3-1 (or the pseudogene TRBV3-2) and TRBJ2-3; the match to TRBD2 covers 7 bases. Here the sequenced sample was CD4+ T cells from PBMCs cultured with HCoV-229E spike peptides, taken after COVID-19 vaccination. The CDR3 DNA reads TGTGCCAGCAGCCAAGCGACTAGCCGCACAGATACGCAGTATTTT. It translates to CASSQATSRTDTQYF.